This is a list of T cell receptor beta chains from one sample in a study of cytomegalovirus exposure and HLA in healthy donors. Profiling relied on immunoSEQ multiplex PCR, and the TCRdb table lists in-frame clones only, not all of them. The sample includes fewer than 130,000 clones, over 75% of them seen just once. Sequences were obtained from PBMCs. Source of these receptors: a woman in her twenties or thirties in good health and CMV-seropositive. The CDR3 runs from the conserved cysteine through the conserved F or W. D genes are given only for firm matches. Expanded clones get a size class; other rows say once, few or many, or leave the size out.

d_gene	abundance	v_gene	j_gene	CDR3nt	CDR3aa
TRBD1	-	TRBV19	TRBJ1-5	TGTGCCAGTAGTCCCTGGACAGGGGGAGATCAGCCCCAGCATTTT	CASSPWTGGDQPQHF
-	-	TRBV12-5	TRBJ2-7	TGTGCTAGTGGTTTGGTACGTAGGGGGGGCAACTCCTACGAGCAGTACTTC	CASGLVRRGGNSYEQYF
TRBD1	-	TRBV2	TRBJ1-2	TGTGCCAGCAGTGTCCAAAGACAGGGGGCGAATGGCTACACCTTC	CASSVQRQGANGYTF
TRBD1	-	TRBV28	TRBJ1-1	TGTGCCAGCAGACCTCCTAGGGGGCGTGACACTGAAGCTTTCTTT	CASRPPRGRDTEAFF
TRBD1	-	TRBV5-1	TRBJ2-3	TGCGCCAGCAGCTTTCGGTCAGTTGACAGGGGGTCGACAGATACGCAGTATTTT	CASSFRSVDRGSTDTQYF
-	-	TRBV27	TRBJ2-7	TGTGCCAGCAGTTTAGGGCAGCCCTACGAGCAGTACTTC	CASSLGQPYEQYF
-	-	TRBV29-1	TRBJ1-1	TGCAGCGCTCCTAGCCCTCAATTGGGCACTGAAGCTTTCTTT	CSAPSPQLGTEAFF
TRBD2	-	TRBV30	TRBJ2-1	TGTGCCTGGGGAGGACTAGCGGGGAATGAGCAGTTCTTC	CAWGGLAGNEQFF
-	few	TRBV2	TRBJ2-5	TGTGCCAGCAGTCATGACTCGGGCCAAGAGACCCAGTACTTC	CASSHDSGQETQYF
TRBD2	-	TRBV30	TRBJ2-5	TGTGCAACGGGGGGAGAAGAGACCCAGTACTTC	CATGGEETQYF
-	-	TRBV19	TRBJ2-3	TGTGCCAGTAGTCCTTCAGACACAGATACGCAGTATTTT	CASSPSDTDTQYF
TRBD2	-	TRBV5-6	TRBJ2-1	TGTGCCAGCAGCCAAGCGACTAGCGGGAGAAATGAGCAGTTCTTC	CASSQATSGRNEQFF
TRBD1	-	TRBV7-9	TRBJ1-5	TGTGCCAGCAGCCAAAAATCCGGGACAGGGGACCAGCCCCAGCATTTT	CASSQKSGTGDQPQHF
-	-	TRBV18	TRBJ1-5	TGTGCCAGCTCACCATTGAGGGGCAATCAGCCCCAGCATTTT	CASSPLRGNQPQHF
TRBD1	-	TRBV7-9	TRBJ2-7	TGTGCCAGCAGCGAGGGACAGGCGACCTACGAGCAGTACTTC	CASSEGQATYEQYF
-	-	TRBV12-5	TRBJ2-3	TGTGCTAGTGGTTTGGACATCGGGAGAGTCCATACGCAGTATTTT	CASGLDIGRVHTQYF